This entry describes one TCR beta chain. What it binds is unknown. The source of the sample is a study of T cells expressing NK-cell markers. Study background: Sorted T-cell subsets CD3+CD56+NKG2C+, CD3+CD56+NKG2C- and CD3+CD56-NKG2C+ were TCR beta-sequenced. Findings and caveats of the study: Dominant NKG2C+ clonotypes made up roughly 1.0-7.5% of CD8+ T cells in 5 or 6 donors.

UMIs accompanied the 5'RACE template switching by which TCR beta cDNA was made. TCRdb re-analyzed the 5' RACE reads; it lists each CDR3 protein once, without DNA. The table for this sample gives about 150,000 distinct CDR3 sequences. The receptor was derived from a woman between 50 and 59 years old in good health. The sample consisted of blood T cells: a sorted CD56 or NKG2C T cell subset, CD4+ or CD8+ T cells, or bulk PBMC T cells (not recorded which).

The CDR3 protein is CASSSNRGTEAFF. The V call is TRBV5-1, the J call TRBJ1-1; no DNA is available, so the TRBD1 call from TCRdb remains unchecked. This CDR3 contains 13 residues. Per germline, CDR1 SGHRS and CDR2 YFSETQ.